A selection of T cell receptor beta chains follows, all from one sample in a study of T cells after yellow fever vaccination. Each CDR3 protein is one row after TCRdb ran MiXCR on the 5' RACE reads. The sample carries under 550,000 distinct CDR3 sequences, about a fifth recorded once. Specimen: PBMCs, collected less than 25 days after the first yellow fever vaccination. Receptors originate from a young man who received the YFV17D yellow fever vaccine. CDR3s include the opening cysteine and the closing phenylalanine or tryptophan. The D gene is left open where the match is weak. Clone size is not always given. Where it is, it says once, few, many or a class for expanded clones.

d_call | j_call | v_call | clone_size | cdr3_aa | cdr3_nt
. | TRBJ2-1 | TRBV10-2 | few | CASGGTQYNEQFF | TGCGCCAGCGGAGGGACCCAATACAATGAGCAGTTCTTC
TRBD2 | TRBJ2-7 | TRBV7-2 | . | CASSYRLAGGTKQYF | TGTGCCAGCAGCTACAGACTAGCGGGGGGTACTAAGCAGTACTTC
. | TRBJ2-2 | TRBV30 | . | CAWSVSASDTGELFF | TGTGCCTGGAGTGTAAGCGCTAGCGACACCGGGGAGCTGTTTTTT
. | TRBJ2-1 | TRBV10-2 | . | CASSDIVQNDEQFF | TGCGCCAGCAGTGATATAGTTCAGAACGATGAGCAGTTCTTC
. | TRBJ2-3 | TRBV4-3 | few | CASSQDLVPTDTQYF | TGCGCCAGCAGCCAAGATCTGGTCCCCACAGATACGCAGTATTTT
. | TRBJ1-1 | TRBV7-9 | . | CASSRRRVEAFF | TGTGCCAGCTCGAGACGAAGGGTTGAAGCTTTCTTT
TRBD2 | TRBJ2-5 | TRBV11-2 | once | CASGRSSGGQETQYF | TGTGCCAGCGGAAGATCTAGCGGGGGACAAGAGACCCAGTACTTC
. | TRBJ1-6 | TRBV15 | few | CATSELVNSPLHF | TGTGCCACCAGCGAGCTAGTTAATTCACCCCTCCACTTT
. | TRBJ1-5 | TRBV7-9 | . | CASSLPGSNQPQHF | TGTGCCAGCAGCTTACCAGGGAGCAATCAGCCCCAGCATTTT
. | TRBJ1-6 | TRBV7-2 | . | CASSPGQTTWSSPLHF | TGTGCCAGCAGCCCCGGACAGACGACGTGGAGTTCACCCCTCCACTTT
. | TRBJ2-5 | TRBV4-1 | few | CASSQAGDQETQYF | TGCGCCAGCAGTCAAGCAGGGGACCAAGAGACCCAGTACTTC
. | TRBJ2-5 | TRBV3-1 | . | CASTPDLQETQYF | TGTGCCAGCACCCCGGACTTGCAAGAGACCCAGTACTTC
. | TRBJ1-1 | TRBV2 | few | CASRGNAGSTEAFF | TGTGCCAGCAGGGGGAACGCGGGGAGCACTGAAGCTTTCTTT
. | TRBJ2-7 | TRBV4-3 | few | CASSQGTENYEQYF | TGCGCCAGCAGCCAAGGGACCGAGAACTACGAGCAGTACTTC
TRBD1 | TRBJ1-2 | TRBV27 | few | CASRWDRASGYTF | TGTGCCAGCAGGTGGGACAGGGCATCCGGCTACACCTTC
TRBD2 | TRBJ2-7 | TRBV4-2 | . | CASSQEGRSSGAYEQYF | TGTGCCAGCAGCCAGGAGGGTCGGTCTAGCGGGGCCTACGAGCAGTACTTC
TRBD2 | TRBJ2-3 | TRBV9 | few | CASSVGYGGASTDTQYF | TGTGCCAGCAGCGTAGGGTACGGGGGGGCTAGCACAGATACGCAGTATTTT
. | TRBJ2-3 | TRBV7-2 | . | CASRRTSTDTQYF | TGTGCCAGCAGGAGGACTAGCACAGATACGCAGTATTTT
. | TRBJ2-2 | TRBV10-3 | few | CAISESNPGELFF | TGTGCCATCAGTGAGTCTAATCCCGGGGAGCTGTTTTTT
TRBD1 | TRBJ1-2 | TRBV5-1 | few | CASSLETGQRSGYTF | TGCGCCAGCAGCCTCGAGACAGGGCAACGGTCGGGCTACACCTTC
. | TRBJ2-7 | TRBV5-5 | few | CASSFRVSEQYF | TGTGCCAGCAGCTTCAGGGTGTCGGAGCAGTACTTC
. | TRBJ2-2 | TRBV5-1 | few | CASSLGPQGFDTGELFF | TGCGCCAGCAGCTTGGGGCCGCAGGGGTTCGACACCGGGGAGCTGTTTTTT
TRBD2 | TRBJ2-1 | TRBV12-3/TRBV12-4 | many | CASTQTSGPYNEQFF | TGTGCCAGCACCCAGACTAGCGGACCCTACAATGAGCAGTTCTTC
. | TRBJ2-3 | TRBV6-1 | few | CAAGNPRRNTDTQYF | TGTGCCGCCGGGAACCCCCGCAGAAACACAGATACGCAGTATTTT
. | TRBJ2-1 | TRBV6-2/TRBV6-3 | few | CASQQGNEQFF | TGTGCCAGCCAACAGGGAAATGAGCAGTTCTTC
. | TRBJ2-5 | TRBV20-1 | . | CSGPIQETQYF | TGCAGTGGTCCGATCCAAGAGACCCAGTACTTC
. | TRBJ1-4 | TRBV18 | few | CASSPTPSYSATNEKLFF | TGTGCCAGCTCACCGACACCCTCCTACAGTGCAACTAATGAAAAACTGTTTTTT
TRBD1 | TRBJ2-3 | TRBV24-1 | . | CATSDLGTGAKDTQYF | TGTGCCACCAGTGATTTGGGGACAGGGGCAAAAGATACGCAGTATTTT